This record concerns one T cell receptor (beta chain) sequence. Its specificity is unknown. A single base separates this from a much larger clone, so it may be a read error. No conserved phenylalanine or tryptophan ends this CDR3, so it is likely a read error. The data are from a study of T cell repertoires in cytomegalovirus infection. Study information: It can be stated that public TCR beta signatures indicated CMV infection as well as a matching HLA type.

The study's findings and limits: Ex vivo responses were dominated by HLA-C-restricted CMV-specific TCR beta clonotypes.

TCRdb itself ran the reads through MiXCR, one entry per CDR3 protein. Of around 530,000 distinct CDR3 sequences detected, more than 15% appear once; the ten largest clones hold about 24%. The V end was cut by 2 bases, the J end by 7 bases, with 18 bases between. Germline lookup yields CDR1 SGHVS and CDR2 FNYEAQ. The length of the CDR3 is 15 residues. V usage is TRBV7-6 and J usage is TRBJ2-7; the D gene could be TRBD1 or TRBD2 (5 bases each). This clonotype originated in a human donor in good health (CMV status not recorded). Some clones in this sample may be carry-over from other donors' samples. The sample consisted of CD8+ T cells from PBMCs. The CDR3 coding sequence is TGTGCCAGCAGCTTAAGGGGAGCGGCCCCCCGGGAGCAGTACTTA. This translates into CASSLRGAAPREQYL.